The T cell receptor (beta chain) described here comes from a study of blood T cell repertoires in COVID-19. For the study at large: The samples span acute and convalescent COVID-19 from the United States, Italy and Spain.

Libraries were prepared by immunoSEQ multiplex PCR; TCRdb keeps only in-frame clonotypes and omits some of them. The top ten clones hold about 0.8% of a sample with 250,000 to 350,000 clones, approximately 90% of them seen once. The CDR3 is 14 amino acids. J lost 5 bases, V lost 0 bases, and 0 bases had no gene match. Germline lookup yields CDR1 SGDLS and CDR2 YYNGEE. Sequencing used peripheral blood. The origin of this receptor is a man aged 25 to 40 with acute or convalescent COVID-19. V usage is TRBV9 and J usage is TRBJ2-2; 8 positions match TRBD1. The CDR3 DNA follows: TGTGCCAGCAGCGTAGGACAGGGGACCGGGGAGCTGTTTTTT. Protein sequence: CASSVGQGTGELFF.